This entry features one T cell receptor (beta chain) sequence. What antigen it recognizes has not been identified. There are no base qualities to consult, and no much larger clone falls within one base. Whole blood was collected in K2EDTA tubes by collaborating institutions according to the institutions' own protocols. For TCRbeta analysis, collaborators shipped samples in one of three forms: frozen whole blood, isolated PBMCs, or DNA extracted from either of those sample types. In the germline V gene (reference sequence), CDR1 corresponds to LGHDT and CDR2 to YNNKEL. From its cysteine to its phenylalanine, the CDR3 spans 14 amino acids. Only the CDR3 DNA is retained, 42 bases long and in frame from the first base. The junction shows trimming of 0 bases on V and 2 bases on J, plus 7 bases between the germline ends. This record belongs to a study of blood T cell repertoires in COVID-19 (TCRdb year 2020). About the study as a whole: Collaborator samples came from the United States, Italy and Spain and covered acute and convalescent phases of COVID-19. Where available, HLA class I and class II types were obtained from metadata supplied by the sample provider rather than from assay-based typing. A freely available public database, intended as a resource for researchers studying the immune response to SARS-CoV-2, is where the repertoires were released. A de-identified subject ID, COVID-19 status, age in years and sex were almost always included in the sample metadata. The dataset comprised deeply sampled blood TCRbeta repertoires from subjects exposed to, actively infected with, or recovered from COVID-19. The samples were drawn from two sources: the first 160 participants of the ongoing ImmuneRACE study, and 950 to 1,500 subjects contributed by 6 global collaborators. The prospective study material was composed of cDNA or gDNA derived from T cells, B-cell-depleted T cells, or PBMCs.

The full study reports these points: Clinical and demographic metadata were provided uncurated, with the amount varying by source and participant.

TCRbeta CDR3 regions were amplified from genomic DNA using the immunoSEQ Assay, a bias-controlled multiplex PCR. Under the source paper's analysis protocol: The number of nucleated cells in each sample was estimated from the amplification of reference gene primers within the assay. To quantify the absolute abundance of each unique TCRbeta CDR3 rearrangement, sequence reads were collapsed and filtered. For each sample, productive Simpson clonality was calculated as the square root of Simpson's diversity index over productive rearrangements. Drawn from immuneACCESS, this table holds only the in-frame rearrangements with V and J called that TCRdb kept. Clones are partly lost; checked studies trace under half to an unresolved V gene and leave the rest unexplained. The DNA was the basis for D and trimming; V, J and clone size are from that table. For this sample there are approximately 280,000 clones; about 89% appear just once. The top ten clones comprise less than 2.5% of the sample.

The source material was peripheral blood. The chain links TRBV3-1 (or the pseudogene TRBV3-2) with TRBJ1-2; the D gene lacks a confident call. The TCR sequence derives from a man between 50 and 59 years old with acute or convalescent COVID-19. The DNA sequence is TGTGCCAGCAGCCAAGAGTTACTAAACTATGGCTACACCTTC. The encoded protein is CASSQELLNYGYTF.